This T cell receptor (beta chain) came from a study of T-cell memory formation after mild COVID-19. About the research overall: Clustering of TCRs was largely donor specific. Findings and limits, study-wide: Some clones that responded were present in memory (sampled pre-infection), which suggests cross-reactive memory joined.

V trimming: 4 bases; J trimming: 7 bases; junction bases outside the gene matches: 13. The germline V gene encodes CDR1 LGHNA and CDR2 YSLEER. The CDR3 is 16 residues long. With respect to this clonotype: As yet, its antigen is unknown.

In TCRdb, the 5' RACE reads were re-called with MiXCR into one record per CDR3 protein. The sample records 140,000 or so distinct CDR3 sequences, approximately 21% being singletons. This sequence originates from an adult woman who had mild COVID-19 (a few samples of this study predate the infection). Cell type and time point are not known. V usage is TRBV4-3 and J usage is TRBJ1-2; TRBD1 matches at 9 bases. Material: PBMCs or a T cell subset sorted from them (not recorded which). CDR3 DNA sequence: TGCGCCAGCAGCCCGGCAATTCTGGACAGGGGAGGTGGCTACACCTTC. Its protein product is CASSPAILDRGGGYTF.